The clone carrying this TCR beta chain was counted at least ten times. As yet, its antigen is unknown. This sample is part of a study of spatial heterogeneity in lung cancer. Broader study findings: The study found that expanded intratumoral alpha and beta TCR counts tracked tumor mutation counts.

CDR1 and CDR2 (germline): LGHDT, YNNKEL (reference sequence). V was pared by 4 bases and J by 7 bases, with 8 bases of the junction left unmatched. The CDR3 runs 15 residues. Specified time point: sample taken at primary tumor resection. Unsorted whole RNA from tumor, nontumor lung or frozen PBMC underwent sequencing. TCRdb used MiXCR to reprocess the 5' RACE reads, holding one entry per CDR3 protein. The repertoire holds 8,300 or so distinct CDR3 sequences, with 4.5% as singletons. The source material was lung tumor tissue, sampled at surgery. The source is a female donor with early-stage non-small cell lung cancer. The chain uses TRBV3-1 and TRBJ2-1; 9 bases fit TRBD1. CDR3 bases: TGTGCCAGCAGCCGCGATTCAGGGACAGGGAATGAGCAGTTCTTC. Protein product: CASSRDSGTGNEQFF.